The sequence of this T cell receptor beta chain was determined in a study of CD8 T cells in Susac syndrome. Whole-study findings and limits: Acknowledgment was made by the study that its TCR sequencing and HLA analysis involved a relatively small number of individuals.

As to this clonotype: Its target is not known.

An input of roughly 0.5 to 1 ug of RNA was subjected to reverse transcription using random hexamers. Amplification of TCR beta CDR3 by immunoSEQ multiplex PCR spanned 54 Vbeta and 13 Jbeta. TCRdb re-analysed the immunoSEQ multiplex PCR reads in MiXCR, keeping a single row per CDR3 protein. The sample consists of 100,000 to 150,000 distinct CDR3 sequences, around 75% of them appearing once. V gave up 6 bases and J gave up 12 bases; unmatched junction bases: 12. CDR1 is MDHEN and CDR2 is SYDVKM in the germline V gene. The CDR3 extends over 14 amino acids. TCR beta was sequenced from blood CD8+ and CD4+ T cells. Negative isolation yielded the CD8+ and CD4+ T cells, while FACS enriched the TEMRA cells.

The chain has TRBV28 and TRBJ2-2; 8 nucleotides agree with TRBD1. The sequencing sample was made of CD8+ T cells from PBMCs. This sequence originates from a human donor with multiple sclerosis. The CDR3 bases are TGTGCCAGCAGCCACAGGGGGACCGGAAAGCAGCTGTTTTTT. This codes for CASSHRGTGKQLFF.